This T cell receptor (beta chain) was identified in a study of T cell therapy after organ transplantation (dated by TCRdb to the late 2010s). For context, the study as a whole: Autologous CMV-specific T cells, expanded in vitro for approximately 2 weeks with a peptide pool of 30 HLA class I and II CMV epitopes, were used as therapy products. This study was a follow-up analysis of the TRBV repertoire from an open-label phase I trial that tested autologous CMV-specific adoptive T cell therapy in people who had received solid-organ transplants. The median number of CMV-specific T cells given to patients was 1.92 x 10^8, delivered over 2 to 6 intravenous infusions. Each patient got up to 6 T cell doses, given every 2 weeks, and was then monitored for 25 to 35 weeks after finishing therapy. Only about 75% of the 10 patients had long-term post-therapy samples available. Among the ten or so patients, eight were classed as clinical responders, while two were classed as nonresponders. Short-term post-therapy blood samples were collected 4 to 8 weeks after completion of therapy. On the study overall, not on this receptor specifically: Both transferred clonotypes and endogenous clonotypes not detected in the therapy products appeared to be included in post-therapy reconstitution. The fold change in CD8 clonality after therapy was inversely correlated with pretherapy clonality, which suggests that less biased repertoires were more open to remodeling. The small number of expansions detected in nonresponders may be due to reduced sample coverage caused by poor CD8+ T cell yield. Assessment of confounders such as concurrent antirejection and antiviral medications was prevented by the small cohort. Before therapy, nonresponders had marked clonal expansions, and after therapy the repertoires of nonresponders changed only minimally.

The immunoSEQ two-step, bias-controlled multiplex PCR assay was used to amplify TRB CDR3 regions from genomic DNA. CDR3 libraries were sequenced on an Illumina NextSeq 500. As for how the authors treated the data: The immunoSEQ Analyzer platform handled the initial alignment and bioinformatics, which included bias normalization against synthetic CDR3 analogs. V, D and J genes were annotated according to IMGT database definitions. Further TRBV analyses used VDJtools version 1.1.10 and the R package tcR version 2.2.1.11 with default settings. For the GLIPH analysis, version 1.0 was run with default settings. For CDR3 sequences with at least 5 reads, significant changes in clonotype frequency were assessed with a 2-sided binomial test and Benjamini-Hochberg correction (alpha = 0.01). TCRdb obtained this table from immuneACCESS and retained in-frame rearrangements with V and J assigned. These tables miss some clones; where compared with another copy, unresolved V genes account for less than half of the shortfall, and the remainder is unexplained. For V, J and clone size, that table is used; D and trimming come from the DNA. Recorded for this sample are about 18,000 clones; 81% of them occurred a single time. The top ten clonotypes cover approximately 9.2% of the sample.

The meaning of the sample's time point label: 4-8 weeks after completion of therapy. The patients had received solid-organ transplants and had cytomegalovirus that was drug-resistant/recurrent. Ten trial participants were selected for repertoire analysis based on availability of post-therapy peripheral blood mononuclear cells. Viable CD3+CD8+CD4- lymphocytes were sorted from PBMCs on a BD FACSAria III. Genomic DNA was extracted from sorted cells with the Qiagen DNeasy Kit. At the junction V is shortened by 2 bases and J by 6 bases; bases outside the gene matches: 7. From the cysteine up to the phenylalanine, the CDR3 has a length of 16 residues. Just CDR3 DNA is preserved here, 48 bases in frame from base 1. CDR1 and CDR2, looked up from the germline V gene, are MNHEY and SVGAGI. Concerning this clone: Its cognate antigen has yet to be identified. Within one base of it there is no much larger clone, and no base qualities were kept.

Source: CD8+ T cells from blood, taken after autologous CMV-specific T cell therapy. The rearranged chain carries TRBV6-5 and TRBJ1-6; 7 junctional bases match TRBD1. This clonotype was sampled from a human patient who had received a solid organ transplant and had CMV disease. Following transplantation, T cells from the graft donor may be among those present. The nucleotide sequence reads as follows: TGTGCCAGCAGTTACACAGGGGCCACGGGTAATTCACCCCTCCACTTT. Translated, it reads CASSYTGATGNSPLHF.